This T cell receptor (beta chain) was obtained from a study of Ad26.COV2.S vaccination and SARS-CoV-2 variants. Assay used: immunoSEQ multiplex PCR; TCRdb lists only in-frame clones, some missing. The top ten clones hold around 1.8% of a sample with 450,000 to 550,000 clones, roughly 87% of them seen once. Treatment here: around 19 received Ad26.COV2.S at low or high dose, single or two shots; roughly 5 received placebo; per-sample allocation not given. At day 63 after the first vaccine or placebo injection, samples were drawn. Germline V gene data show CDR1 as MNHEY and CDR2 as SMNVEV (reference sequence). V was shortened by 4 bases and J by 6 bases, with 7 bases between the two germline ends. The CDR3 has 12 residues.

This specimen consisted of peripheral blood, obtained in a trial of Ad26.COV2.S vaccine versus placebo. The TCR sequence derives from a person between 18 and 60 years old who received the Ad26.COV2.S COVID-19 vaccine or a placebo. V is TRBV27 and J is TRBJ2-1, with D hard to call. CDR3 in amino acids: CASSYGLNEQFF. The CDR3 nucleotides read TGTGCCAGCAGTTACGGTCTCAATGAGCAGTTCTTC.